This record covers a single T cell receptor (beta chain). Profiled with immunoSEQ multiplex PCR; TCRdb holds only in-frame clones, not every one. The sample carries tens of thousands of clones, around 87% recorded once. This sample stems from a study of OX40 agonist ivuxolimab in advanced cancers. Trimming took 6 bases from V and 4 from J; bases not matched to a gene: 14. Germline CDR1 is SEHNR and CDR2 is FQNEAQ (reference sequence). The CDR3 is 16 residues long. The chain couples TRBV7-9 to TRBJ1-2, with TRBD1 matching over 7 bases. The sequence derives from an adult with an advanced solid tumor such as melanoma, head and neck, liver or kidney cancer. This sample comprised CD4+ or CD8+ T cells sorted from blood, obtained in a trial of the OX40 agonist ivuxolimab. CDR3 in DNA: TGTGCCAGCAGGTCGAGTAGCGGGACAGAGGGCTATGGCTACACCTTC. Translated, it gives CASRSSSGTEGYGYTF.